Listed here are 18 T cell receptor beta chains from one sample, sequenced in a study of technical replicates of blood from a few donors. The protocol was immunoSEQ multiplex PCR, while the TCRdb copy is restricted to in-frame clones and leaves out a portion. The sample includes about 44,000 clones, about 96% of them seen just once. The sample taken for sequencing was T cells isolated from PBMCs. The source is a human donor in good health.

CDR3 DNA sequence: TGCGCCAGCAGCCCGGGTTCGTCCTACAATGAGCAGTTCTTC. As protein: CASSPGSSYNEQFF. V is TRBV10-2 and J is TRBJ2-1; the D is unclear. With 6 bases removed from V and 1 base from J, the gap between germline ends came to 10 bases. The CDR3 is 14 amino acids. Germline CDR1 reads WSHSY; CDR2 reads SAAADI.

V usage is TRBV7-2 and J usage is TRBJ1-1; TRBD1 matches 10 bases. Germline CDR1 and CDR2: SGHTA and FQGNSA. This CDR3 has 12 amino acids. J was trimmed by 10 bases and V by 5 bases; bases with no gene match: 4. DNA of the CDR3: TGTGCCAGCAGCCTAGACAGGGGGCGAGCTTTCTTT. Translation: CASSLDRGRAFF.

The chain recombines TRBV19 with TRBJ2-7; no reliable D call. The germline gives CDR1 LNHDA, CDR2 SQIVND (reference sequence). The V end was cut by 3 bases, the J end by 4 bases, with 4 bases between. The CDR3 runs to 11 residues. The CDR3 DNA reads TGTGCCAGTAGTATTCATTACGAGCAGTACTTC. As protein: CASSIHYEQYF. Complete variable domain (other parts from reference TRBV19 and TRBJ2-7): DGGITQSPKYLFRKEGQNVTLSCEQNLNHDAMYWYRQDPGQGLRLIYYSQIVNDFQKGDIAEGYSVSREKKESFPLTVTSAQKNPTAFYLCASSIHYEQYFGPGTRLTVT.

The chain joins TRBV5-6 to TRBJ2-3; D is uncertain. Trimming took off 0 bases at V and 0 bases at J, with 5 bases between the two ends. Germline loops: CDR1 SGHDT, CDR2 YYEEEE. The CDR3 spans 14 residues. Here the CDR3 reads CASSLVGSTDTQYF. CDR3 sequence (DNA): TGTGCCAGCAGCTTGGTCGGTAGCACAGATACGCAGTATTTT.

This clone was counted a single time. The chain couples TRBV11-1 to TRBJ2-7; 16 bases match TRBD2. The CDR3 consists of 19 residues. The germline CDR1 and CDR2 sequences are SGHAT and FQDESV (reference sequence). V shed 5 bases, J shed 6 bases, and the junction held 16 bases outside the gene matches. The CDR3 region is CASSPAEGLAGGPYTEQYF. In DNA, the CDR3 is TGTGCCAGCAGCCCAGCCGAGGGACTAGCGGGAGGGCCTTATACCGAGCAGTACTTC.

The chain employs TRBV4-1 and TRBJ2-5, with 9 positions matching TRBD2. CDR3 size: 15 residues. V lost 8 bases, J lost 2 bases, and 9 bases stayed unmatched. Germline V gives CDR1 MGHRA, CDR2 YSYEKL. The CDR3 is CASGQGLASQETQYF. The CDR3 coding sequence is TGCGCCAGCGGGCAAGGACTAGCGTCACAAGAGACCCAGTACTTC.

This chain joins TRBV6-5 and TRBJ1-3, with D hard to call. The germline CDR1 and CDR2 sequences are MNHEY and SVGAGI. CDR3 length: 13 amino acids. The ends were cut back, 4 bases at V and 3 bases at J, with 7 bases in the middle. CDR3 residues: CASSSGFGNTIYF. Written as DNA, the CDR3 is TGTGCCAGCAGTTCTGGCTTTGGAAACACCATATATTTT.

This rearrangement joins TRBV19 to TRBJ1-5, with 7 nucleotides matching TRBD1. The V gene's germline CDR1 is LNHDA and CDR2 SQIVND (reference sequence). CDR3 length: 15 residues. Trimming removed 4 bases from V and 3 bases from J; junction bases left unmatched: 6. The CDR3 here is CASSKTTGNNQPQHF. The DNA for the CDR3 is TGTGCCAGTAGTAAAACGACAGGGAACAATCAGCCCCAGCATTTT.

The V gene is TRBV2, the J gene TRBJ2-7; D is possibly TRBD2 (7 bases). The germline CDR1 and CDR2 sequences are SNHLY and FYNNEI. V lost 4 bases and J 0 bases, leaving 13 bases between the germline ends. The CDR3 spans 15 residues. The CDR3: CASSGGGAPSYEQYF. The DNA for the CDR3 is TGTGCCAGCAGTGGAGGGGGGGCTCCCTCCTACGAGCAGTACTTC.

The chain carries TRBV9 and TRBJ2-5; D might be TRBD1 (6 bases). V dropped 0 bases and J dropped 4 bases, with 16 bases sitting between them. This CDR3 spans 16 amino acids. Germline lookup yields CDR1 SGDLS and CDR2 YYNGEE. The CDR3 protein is CASSVGGLGAGETQYF. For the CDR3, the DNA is TGTGCCAGCAGCGTAGGTGGGCTGGGGGCGGGAGAGACCCAGTACTTC.

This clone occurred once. The CDR3 nucleotides are TGTGCCAGCAGCCCCCCGGGTAGCTCCTACAATGAGCAGTTCTTC. It translates to CASSPPGSSYNEQFF. The genes are TRBV7-3 and TRBJ2-1; D ambiguous. V was pared by 5 bases and J by 0 bases, with 11 bases between. In germline, CDR1 is SGHTA, CDR2 FQGTGA. The CDR3 has 15 residues.

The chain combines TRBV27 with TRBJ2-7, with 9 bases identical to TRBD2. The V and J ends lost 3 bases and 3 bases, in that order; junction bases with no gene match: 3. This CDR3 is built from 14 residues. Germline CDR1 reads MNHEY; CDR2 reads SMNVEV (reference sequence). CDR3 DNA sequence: TGTGCCAGCAGTTTTAGTAGCGGGAGCTACGAGCAGTACTTC. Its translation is CASSFSSGSYEQYF.

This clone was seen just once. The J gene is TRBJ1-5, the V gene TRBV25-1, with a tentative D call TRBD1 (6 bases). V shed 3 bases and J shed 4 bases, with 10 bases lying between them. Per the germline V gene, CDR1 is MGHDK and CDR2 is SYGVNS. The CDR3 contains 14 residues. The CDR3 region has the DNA TGTGCCAGCAGTGACGCAGGGGCTAATCAGCCCCAGCATTTT. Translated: CASSDAGANQPQHF.

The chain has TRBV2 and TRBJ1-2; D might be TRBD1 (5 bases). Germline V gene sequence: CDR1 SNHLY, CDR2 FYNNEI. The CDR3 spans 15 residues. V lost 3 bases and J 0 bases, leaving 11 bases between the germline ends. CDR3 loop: CASSEQGRANYGYTF. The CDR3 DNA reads TGTGCCAGCAGTGAGCAGGGCAGGGCTAACTATGGCTACACCTTC.

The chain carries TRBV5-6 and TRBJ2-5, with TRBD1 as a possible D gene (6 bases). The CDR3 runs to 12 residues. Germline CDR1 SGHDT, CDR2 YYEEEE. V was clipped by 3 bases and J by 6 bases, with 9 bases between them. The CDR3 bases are TGTGCCAGCAGCTGGACAGCTCAGACCCAGTACTTC. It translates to CASSWTAQTQYF.

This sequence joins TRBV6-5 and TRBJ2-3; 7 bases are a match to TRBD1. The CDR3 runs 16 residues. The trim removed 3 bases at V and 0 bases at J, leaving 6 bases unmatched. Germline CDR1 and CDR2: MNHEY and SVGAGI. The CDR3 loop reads CASSYSRDSSTDTQYF. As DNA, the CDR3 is TGTGCCAGCAGTTATAGCCGGGACAGCAGCACAGATACGCAGTATTTT.

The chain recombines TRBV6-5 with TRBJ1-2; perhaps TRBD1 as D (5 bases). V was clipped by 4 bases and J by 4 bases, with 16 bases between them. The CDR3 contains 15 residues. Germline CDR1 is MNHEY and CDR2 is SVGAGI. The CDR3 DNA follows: TGTGCCAGCAGTTCAGACAGTTTCAGGCTCTATGGCTACACCTTC. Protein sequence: CASSSDSFRLYGYTF.

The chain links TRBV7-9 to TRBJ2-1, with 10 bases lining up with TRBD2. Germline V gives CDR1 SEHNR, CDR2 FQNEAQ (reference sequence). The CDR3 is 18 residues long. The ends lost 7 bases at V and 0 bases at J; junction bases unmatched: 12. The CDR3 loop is CASIQGLAGASSYNEQFF. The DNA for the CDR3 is TGTGCCAGCATCCAAGGGCTAGCGGGAGCCTCCTCCTACAATGAGCAGTTCTTC. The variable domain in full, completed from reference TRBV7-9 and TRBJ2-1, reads DTGVSQNPRHKITKRGQNVTFRCDPISEHNRLYWYRQTLGQGPEFLTYFQNEAQLEKSRLLSDRFSAERPKGSFSTLEIQRTEQGDSAMYLCASIQGLAGASSYNEQFFGPGTRLTVL.